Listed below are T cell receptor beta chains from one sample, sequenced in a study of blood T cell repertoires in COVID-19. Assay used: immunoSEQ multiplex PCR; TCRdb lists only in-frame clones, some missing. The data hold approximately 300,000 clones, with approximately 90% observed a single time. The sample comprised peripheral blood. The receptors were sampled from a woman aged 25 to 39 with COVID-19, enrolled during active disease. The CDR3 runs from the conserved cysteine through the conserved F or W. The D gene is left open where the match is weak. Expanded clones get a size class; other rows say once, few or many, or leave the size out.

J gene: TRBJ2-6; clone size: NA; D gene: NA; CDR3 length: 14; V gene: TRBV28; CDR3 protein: CATSLRGGANVLTF; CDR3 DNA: TGTGCCACCAGCCTGCGCGGTGGGGCCAACGTCCTGACTTTC
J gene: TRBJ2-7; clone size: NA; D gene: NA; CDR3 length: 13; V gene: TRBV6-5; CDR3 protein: CASSTQSSYEQYF; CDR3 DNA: TGTGCCAGCAGCACCCAGTCTTCCTACGAGCAGTACTTC
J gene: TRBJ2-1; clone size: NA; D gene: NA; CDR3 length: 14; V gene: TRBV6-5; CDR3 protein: CASNLGLVNNEQFF; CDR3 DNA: TGTGCCAGCAATTTGGGCCTGGTCAACAATGAGCAGTTCTTC
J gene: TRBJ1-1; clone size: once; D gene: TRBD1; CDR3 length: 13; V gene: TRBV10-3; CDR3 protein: CAISADRGTEAFF; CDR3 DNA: TGTGCCATCAGCGCGGACAGGGGCACTGAAGCTTTCTTT
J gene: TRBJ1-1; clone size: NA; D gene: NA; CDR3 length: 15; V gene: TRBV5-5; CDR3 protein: CASSLASGAATEAFF; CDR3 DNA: TGTGCCAGCAGCTTGGCCTCTGGGGCGGCCACTGAAGCTTTCTTT
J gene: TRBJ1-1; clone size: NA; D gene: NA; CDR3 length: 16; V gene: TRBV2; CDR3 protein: CASSIQTYGTNTEAFF; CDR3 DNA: TGTGCCAGCAGTATTCAGACATACGGAACGAACACTGAAGCTTTCTTT
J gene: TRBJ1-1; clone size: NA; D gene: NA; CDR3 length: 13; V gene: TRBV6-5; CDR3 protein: CASSLIGRGGAFF; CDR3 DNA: TGTGCCAGCAGTTTGATCGGGAGGGGGGGAGCTTTCTTT
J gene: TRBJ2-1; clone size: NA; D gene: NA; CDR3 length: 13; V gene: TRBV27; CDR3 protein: CASSLNLIDEQFF; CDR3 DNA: TGTGCCAGCAGTTTAAATTTAATCGATGAGCAGTTCTTC
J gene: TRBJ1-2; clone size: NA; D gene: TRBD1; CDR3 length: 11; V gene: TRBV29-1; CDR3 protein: CSGGQGYGYTF; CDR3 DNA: TGCAGCGGTGGACAGGGCTATGGCTACACCTTC
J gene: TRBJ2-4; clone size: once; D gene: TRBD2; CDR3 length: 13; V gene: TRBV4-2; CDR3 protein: CASSPGGENIQYF; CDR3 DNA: TGTGCCAGCAGCCCGGGAGGGGAAAACATTCAGTACTTC
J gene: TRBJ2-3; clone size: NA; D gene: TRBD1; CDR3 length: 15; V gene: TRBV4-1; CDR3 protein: CASSPTGGLTDTQYF; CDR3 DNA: TGCGCCAGCAGCCCGACAGGGGGTCTGACAGATACGCAGTATTTT
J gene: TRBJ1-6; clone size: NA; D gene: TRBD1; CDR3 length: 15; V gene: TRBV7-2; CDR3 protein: CASSLGQGEGSPLHF; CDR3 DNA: TGTGCCAGCAGCTTAGGACAGGGGGAAGGTTCACCCCTCCACTTT
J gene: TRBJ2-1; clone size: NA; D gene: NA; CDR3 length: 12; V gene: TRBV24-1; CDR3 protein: CASSRGLRERFF; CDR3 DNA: TGTGCCTCCTCCCGGGGTTTGAGGGAACGGTTCTTC
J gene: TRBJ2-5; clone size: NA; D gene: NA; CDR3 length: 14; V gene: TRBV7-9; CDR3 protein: CASSLEEQHETQYF; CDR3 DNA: TGTGCCAGCAGCTTAGAGGAACAGCACGAGACCCAGTACTTC
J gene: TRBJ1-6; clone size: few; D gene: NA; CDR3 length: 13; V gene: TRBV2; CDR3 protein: CASQGSGNSPLHF; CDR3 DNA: TGTGCCAGCCAGGGGAGTGGGAATTCACCCCTCCACTTT
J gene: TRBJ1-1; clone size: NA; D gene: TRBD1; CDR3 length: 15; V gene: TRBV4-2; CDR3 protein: CASSQGDRGQTEAFF; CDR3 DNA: TGTGCCAGCAGCCAGGGGGACAGGGGGCAGACTGAAGCTTTCTTT
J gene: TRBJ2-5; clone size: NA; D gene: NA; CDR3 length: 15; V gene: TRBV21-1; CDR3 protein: CASSKRGRGRETQYF; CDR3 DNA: TGTGCCAGCAGCAAACGGGGCAGGGGGCGAGAGACCCAGTACTTC
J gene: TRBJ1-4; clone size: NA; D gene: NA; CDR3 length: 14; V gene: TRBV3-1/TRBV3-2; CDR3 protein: CASSRREEKEKLFF; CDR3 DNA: TGTGCCAGCAGCCGCCGGGAGGAAAAGGAAAAACTGTTTTTT
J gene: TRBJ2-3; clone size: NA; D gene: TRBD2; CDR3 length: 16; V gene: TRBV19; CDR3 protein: CASSIWTSGRTDTQYF; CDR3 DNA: TGTGCCAGTAGTATTTGGACTAGCGGGAGAACAGATACGCAGTATTTT
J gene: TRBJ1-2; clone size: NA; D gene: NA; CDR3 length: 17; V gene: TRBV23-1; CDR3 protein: CASSQSAPKSTNYGYTF; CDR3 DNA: TGCGCCAGCAGTCAATCGGCCCCCAAGTCCACTAACTATGGCTACACCTTC
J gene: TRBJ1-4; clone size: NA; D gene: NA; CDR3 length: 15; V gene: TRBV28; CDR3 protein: CASSSSGFSDEKLFF; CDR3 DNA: TGTGCCAGCAGTTCCTCAGGGTTCTCCGACGAAAAACTGTTTTTT
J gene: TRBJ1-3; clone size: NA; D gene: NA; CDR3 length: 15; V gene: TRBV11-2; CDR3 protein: CASSLGGLSGNTIYF; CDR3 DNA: TGTGCCAGCAGCTTAGGAGGCCTCTCTGGAAACACCATATATTTT
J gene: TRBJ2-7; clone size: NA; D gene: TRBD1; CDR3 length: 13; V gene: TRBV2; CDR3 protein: CASTKDRDHEQYF; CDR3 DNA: TGTGCCAGCACTAAGGACAGGGACCACGAGCAGTACTTC
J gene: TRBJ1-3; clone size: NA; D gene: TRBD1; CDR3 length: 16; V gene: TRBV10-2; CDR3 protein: CASTLVGTGVGNTIYF; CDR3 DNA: TGCGCCAGCACCCTCGTGGGGACAGGGGTCGGAAACACCATATATTTT
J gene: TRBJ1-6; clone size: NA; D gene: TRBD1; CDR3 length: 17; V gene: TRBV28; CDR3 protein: CASSQHTGDTYNSPLHF; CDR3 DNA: TGTGCCAGCAGTCAACATACAGGGGACACCTATAATTCACCCCTCCACTTT
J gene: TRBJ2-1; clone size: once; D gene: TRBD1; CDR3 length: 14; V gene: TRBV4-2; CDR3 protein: CASSRTGKANEQFF; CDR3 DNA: TGTGCCAGCAGCCGGACAGGGAAGGCCAATGAGCAGTTCTTC
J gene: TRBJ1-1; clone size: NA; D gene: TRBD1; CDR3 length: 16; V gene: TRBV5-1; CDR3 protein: CASSPGTGGATTEAFF; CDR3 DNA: TGCGCCAGCAGCCCCGGGACAGGGGGCGCGACCACTGAAGCTTTCTTT
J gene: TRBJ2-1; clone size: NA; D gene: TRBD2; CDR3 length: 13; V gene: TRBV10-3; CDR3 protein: CAITSGSYNEQFF; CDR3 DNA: TGTGCCATTACTAGCGGGAGTTACAATGAGCAGTTCTTC
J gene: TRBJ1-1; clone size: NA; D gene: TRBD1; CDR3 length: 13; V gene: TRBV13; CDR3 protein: CASSPGQDREAFF; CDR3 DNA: TGTGCCAGCAGCCCTGGACAGGATCGAGAAGCTTTCTTT
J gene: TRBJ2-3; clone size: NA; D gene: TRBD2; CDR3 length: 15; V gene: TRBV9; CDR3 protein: CASSVFSGATDTQYF; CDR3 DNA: TGTGCCAGCAGCGTTTTTAGCGGGGCAACAGATACGCAGTATTTT
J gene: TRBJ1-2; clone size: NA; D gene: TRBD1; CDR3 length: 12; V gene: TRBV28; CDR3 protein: CASRGQGGGYTF; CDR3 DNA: TGTGCCAGCAGGGGACAGGGAGGCGGCTACACCTTC
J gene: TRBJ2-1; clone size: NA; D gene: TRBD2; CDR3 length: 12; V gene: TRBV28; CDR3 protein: CATRIAGVEQFF; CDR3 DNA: TGTGCCACCCGTATAGCGGGAGTAGAGCAGTTCTTC
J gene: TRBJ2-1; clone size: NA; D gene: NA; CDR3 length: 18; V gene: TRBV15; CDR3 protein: CATSRDRPRTVDVGEQFF; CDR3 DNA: TGTGCCACCAGCAGAGACCGGCCTCGGACAGTTGACGTCGGTGAGCAGTTCTTC
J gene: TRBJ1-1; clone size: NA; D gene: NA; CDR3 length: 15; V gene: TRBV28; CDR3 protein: CASSPNGAEHTEAFF; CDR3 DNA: TGTGCCAGCAGCCCCAATGGGGCAGAACACACTGAAGCTTTCTTT
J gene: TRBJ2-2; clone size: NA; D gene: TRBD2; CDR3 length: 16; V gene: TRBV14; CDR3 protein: CASSHGLAGRTGELFF; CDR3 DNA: TGTGCCAGCAGCCACGGACTAGCGGGACGTACCGGGGAGCTGTTTTTT
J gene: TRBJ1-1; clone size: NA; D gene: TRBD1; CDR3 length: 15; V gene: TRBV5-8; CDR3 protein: CASSAGQGRNTEAFF; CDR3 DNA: TGTGCCAGCAGCGCGGGACAGGGGAGGAACACTGAAGCTTTCTTT
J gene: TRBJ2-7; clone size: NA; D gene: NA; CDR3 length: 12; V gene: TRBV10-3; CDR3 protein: CASGQISYEQYF; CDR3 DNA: TGTGCCAGCGGACAGATTTCCTACGAGCAGTACTTC
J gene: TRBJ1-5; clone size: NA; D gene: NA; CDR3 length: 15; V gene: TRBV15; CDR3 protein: CATSIGGRSNQPQHF; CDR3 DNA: TGTGCCACCAGCATAGGGGGACGGAGCAATCAGCCCCAGCATTTT
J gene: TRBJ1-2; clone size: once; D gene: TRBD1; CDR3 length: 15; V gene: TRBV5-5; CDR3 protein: CASSPQDRGIYGYTF; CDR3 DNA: TGTGCCAGCAGCCCTCAGGACAGGGGAATCTATGGCTACACCTTC
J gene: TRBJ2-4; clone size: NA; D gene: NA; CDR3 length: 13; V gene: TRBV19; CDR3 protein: CASSLTEENIQYF; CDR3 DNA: TGTGCCAGTAGTTTGACAGAAGAAAACATTCAGTACTTC
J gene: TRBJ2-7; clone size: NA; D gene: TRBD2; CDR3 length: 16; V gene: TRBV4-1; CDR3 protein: CASTEGLAALSYEQYF; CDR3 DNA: TGCGCCAGCACCGAGGGACTAGCGGCTCTCTCCTACGAGCAGTACTTC
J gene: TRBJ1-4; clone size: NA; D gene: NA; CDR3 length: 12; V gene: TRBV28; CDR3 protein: CASSSGYEKLFF; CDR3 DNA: TGTGCCAGCAGTTCCGGGTACGAAAAACTGTTTTTT
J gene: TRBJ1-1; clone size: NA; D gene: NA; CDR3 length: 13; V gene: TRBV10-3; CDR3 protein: CAISAGVNTEAFF; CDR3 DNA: TGTGCCATCAGTGCAGGGGTGAACACTGAAGCTTTCTTT
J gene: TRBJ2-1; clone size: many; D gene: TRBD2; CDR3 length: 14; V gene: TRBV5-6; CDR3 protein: CASSLTAGYNEQFF; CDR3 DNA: TGTGCCAGCAGCTTAACAGCGGGGTACAATGAGCAGTTCTTC
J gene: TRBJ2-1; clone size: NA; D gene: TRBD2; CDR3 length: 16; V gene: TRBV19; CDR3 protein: CASSIPSGSGGNEQFF; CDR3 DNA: TGTGCCAGTAGTATTCCTAGCGGGAGCGGGGGCAATGAGCAGTTCTTC
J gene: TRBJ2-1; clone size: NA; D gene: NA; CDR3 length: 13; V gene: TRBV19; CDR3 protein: CASSTRSLNEQFF; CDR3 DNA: TGTGCCAGTAGTACGAGATCCCTCAATGAGCAGTTCTTC
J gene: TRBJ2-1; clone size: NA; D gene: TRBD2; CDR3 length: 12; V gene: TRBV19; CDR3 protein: CASGLADNEQFF; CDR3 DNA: TGTGCCAGTGGGCTAGCGGACAATGAGCAGTTCTTC
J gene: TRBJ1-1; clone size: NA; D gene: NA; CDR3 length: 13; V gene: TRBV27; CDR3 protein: CASSLSRGTEAFF; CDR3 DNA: TGTGCCAGCAGTTTAAGCCGGGGGACTGAAGCTTTCTTT
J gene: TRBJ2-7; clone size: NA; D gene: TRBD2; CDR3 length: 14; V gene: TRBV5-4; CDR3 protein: CASSPGGGSYEQYF; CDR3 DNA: TGTGCCAGCAGCCCGGGGGGGGGTTCCTACGAGCAGTACTTC
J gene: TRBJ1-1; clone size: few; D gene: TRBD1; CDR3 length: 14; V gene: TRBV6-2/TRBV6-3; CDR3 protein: CASSPGQGNTEAFF; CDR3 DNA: TGTGCCAGCAGTCCAGGACAGGGGAACACTGAAGCTTTCTTT